This TCR beta chain was identified in a study of blood T cell dynamics during melanoma immunotherapy (dated by TCRdb to the early 2020s). For context, the study as a whole: Patients with metastatic melanoma were treated with first-line pembrolizumab or nivolumab plus ipilimumab as standard of care in the United Kingdom. Peripheral T cell receptor repertoires of metastatic melanoma patients were profiled before and after one cycle of checkpoint inhibitor therapy to find early correlates of response. The training cohort was made up of consecutive patients, while a further independent group of patients from the same centre was pooled to form an external validation set. Here is what the overall study found, with its caveats: Patients who later achieved disease control showed a bifurcated PBMC repertoire reorganization at W3, with increased clonality or increased diversity, unlike progressors. The relatively small sample size was acknowledged as potentially limiting generalization of the results. The study could not determine whether the T cell clones driving repertoire changes were melanoma-specific or reflected general immune activation.

Looking up the germline V gene (reference sequence) yields CDR1 SEHNR and CDR2 FQNEAQ. V is trimmed back by 8 bases and J by 4 bases, and the junction contains 0 bases that no gene match accounts for. From its cysteine to its phenylalanine, the CDR3 spans 11 amino acids. Only the CDR3 portion is preserved as DNA: 33 bases, with reading frame beginning at the first base. The time point label of this sample denotes: week 3, after first cycle of checkpoint inhibitor. Blood samples were taken at two points: before treatment (T0) and at week 3 (W3), which came after the first cycle of checkpoint blockade. Except for two patients with rapid clinical progression, response was assessed 12 weeks after the first infusion by RECIST 1.1; disease control meant complete response, partial response or stable disease. Patients were not eligible if they had prior systemic cancer treatment, concomitant immunosuppressant therapy or synchronous other active malignancies. Both bulk PBMC and plasma cell-free DNA were sequenced for TCR beta so that circulating cells and T cell turnover could be tracked. Lymphoprep and SepMate tubes were used to isolate PBMC from blood, and red cell lysis was then performed. QIAamp DNA Blood Mini kits were used to extract DNA from PBMC and sorted T cell subsets.

Every bulk PBMC sample was loaded with the same fixed amount of around 400 ng of DNA. Following the manufacturer instructions, the immunoSEQ TCRb Assay kit was used to amplify TCR beta CDR3 sequences from genomic DNA. The KAPA Library Quantification Kit for Illumina platforms was used to quantify pooled libraries by qPCR. Pooled libraries were sequenced on an Illumina NextSeq 500, clustered at about 0.6-1.2 pM. The published analysis was carried out like this. The TCR data were analyzed using immunoSEQ ANALYZER and the R LymphoSeq package. A rearrangement efficiency score was calculated as productive divided by the sum of productive and non-productive CDR3 sequences. Clonality was measured with the Gini coefficient and diversity with the Renyi index at alpha=1, compared pairwise between timepoints within each patient. Clonal relatedness used an edit distance of 3, and repertoire similarity used the Bhattacharyya coefficient, both computed in LymphoSeq. To classify response, a linear discriminant analysis based on week-3 changes in clonality and diversity was built using the R MASS and caret packages. Entries here come from immuneACCESS through TCRdb and include only in-frame sequences with V and J called. Some clones fail to appear in such tables; in the studies checked, an unresolved V gene covers under half of the shortfall, and the cause of the remainder is unknown. V and J calls and clone size are given by that table; D and trimming were obtained from the DNA. Recorded for this sample are some 4,900 clones; about 90% of them occurred a single time. The ten largest clones represent 30% of the sample.

About this clone itself: No antigen is known for it. Qualities for individual bases were not recorded, and no much larger clone is one base off.

In this chain, TRBV7-9 is recombined with TRBJ1-1; 8 bases in the middle match TRBD1. The sample consisted of blood, taken from a patient treated with checkpoint blockade. This clonotype originated in a human donor with melanoma. CDR3 region: CASGTGTEAFF. Here is the DNA: TGTGCCAGCGGGACAGGCACTGAAGCTTTCTTT.